This T cell receptor beta chain was profiled in a study of cytomegalovirus exposure and HLA in healthy donors. In the PCR, 60 Vbeta and 13 Jbeta primers were used. TCRdb's table, derived via immunoSEQ multiplex PCR, lists solely in-frame clones and lacks some. Of around 130,000 clones listed, 80% to 85% are singletons. The CDR3 is 15 residues long. Germline CDR1 SGHAT, CDR2 FQNNGV. V gave up 3 bases and J gave up 2 bases, with 14 bases separating them. The sample consisted of PBMCs. The chain uses TRBV11-2 and TRBJ2-7, with D possibly being TRBD1 (5 bases). This TCR came from a female donor in good health and CMV-seronegative. The CDR3, as DNA: TGTGCCAGCAGCTTCGCCCCGGGCAGGGCCTACGAGCAGTACTTC. This gives the protein CASSFAPGRAYEQYF.